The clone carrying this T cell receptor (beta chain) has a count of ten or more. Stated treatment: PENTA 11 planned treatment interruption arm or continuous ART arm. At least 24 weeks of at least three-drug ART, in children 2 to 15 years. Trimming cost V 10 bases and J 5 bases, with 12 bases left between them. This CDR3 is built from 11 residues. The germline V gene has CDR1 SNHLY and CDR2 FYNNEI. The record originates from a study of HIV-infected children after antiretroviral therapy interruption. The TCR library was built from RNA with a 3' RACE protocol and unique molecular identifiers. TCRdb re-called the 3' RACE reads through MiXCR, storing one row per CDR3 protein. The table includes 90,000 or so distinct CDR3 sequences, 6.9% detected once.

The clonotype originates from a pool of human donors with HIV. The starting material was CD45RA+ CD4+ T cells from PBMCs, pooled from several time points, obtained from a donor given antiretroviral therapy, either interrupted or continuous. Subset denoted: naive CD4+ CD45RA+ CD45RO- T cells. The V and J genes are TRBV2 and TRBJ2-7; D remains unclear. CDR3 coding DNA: TGTGCCACCGCGAACGTAGACGAGCAGTACTTC. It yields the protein CATANVDEQYF. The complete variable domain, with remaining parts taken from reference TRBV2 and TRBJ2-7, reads EPEVTQTPSHQVTQMGQEVILRCVPISNHLYFYWYRQILGQKVEFLVSFYNNEISEKSEIFDDQFSVERPDGSNFTLKIRSTKLEDSAMYFCATANVDEQYFGPGTRLTVT.